Shown below are 13 T cell receptor beta chains from a single sample sequenced in a study of CXCR3-negative and CXCR3-positive naive CD8 T cells. Preparation of TRB cDNA libraries relied on 5' RACE carrying UMI labels. One entry per CDR3 protein, without DNA, is what TCRdb gives after re-calling the 5' RACE reads. The sample totals 140,000 to 150,000 distinct CDR3 sequences. What these receptors recognize is not known. General observations from the study: CXCR3-negative naive cells had less hydrophobic TRB CDR3s than did CXCR3-positive naive cells.

The material sequenced was naive CXCR3+ CD8+ T cells from blood. Subset indicated: CD45RO-CCR7+CD27+CD95- naive CD8+ T cells expressing CXCR3 (TNR3+). Source of these receptors: a human donor in good health. Some clones in this sample may be carry-over from other donors' samples.

The chain employs TRBV5-5 and TRBJ2-3; as DNA is missing, the TRBD1 call by TCRdb cannot be tested. The CDR3 consists of 16 residues. The germline V gene encodes CDR1 SGHKS and CDR2 YYEKEE (reference sequence). This CDR3 is CASSSVPGQSTDTQYF.

The chain uses TRBV5-1 and TRBJ2-7; TCRdb's D call, TRBD2, is unchecked because there is no DNA. CDR3 length equals 15 residues. In germline, CDR1 is SGHRS, CDR2 YFSETQ. CDR3: CASSLNSGPPLEQYF.

The rearrangement uses TRBV7-2 and TRBJ2-5; as DNA is missing, the TRBD1 call by TCRdb cannot be tested. CDR3 size: 17 residues. Germline loops: CDR1 SGHTA, CDR2 FQGNSA. The CDR3 loop reads CASSPTPILGAKETQYF.

The gene calls are TRBV29-1 and TRBJ2-7; the TRBD1 assignment by TCRdb is unverifiable without DNA. The CDR3 length is 13 residues. The V gene's germline CDR1 is SQVTM and CDR2 ANQGSEA. CDR3 in amino acids: CSVVETGGYEQYF.

The chain recombines TRBV29-1 with TRBJ1-1; the TCRdb call, TRBD1, lacks DNA for checking. The germline V gene encodes CDR1 SQVTM and CDR2 ANQGSEA. The CDR3 spans 14 residues. The CDR3 spells CSVEIRDRGTEAFF.

The chain uses TRBV5-5 and TRBJ2-3; TCRdb's D call, TRBD1, is unchecked because there is no DNA. Germline CDR1 and CDR2: SGHKS and YYEKEE (reference sequence). CDR3 length equals 15 residues. CDR3 region: CASSLGTIGTDTQYF.

The rearrangement uses TRBV4-1 and TRBJ1-5. Germline assignment: CDR1 MGHRA and CDR2 YSYEKL. The CDR3 has 15 amino acids. CDR3 protein: CASSPSDDYNQPQHF.

The chain couples TRBV27 to TRBJ2-5; the D call of TRBD2 rests on TCRdb alone, since no DNA is present to check it. Germline assignment: CDR1 MNHEY and CDR2 SMNVEV (reference sequence). The CDR3 is 17 amino acids. This chain's CDR3 is CASSLGTSGGIQETQYF.

The chain links TRBV6-2 or TRBV6-3 to TRBJ2-7; absent DNA, TCRdb's TRBD2 call cannot be checked. The CDR3 consists of 16 residues. CDR1 is MNHEY and CDR2 is SVGEGT in the germline V gene. The CDR3 spells CASSSLLAGSAYEQYF.

The CDR3 protein is CASSPSTTGAGELFF. The chain uses TRBV18 and TRBJ2-2; without DNA, the TCRdb call of TRBD1 cannot be checked. Germline V CDR1 and CDR2: KGHSH, LQKENI. There are 15 residues in the CDR3.

The chain employs TRBV20-1 and TRBJ2-5. This CDR3 has 16 amino acids. CDR1 is DFQATT, CDR2 SNEGSKA, per germline (reference sequence). This chain's CDR3 is CSARDLSDPFQETQYF.

CDR3: CASRLLAGGTDTQYF. V usage is TRBV7-3 and J usage is TRBJ2-3; there is no DNA to check the TCRdb D call of TRBD2. Germline CDR1 SGHTA, CDR2 FQGTGA. The CDR3 runs to 15 residues.

The chain recombines TRBV7-9 with TRBJ2-7; TCRdb designates TRBD1, a call that cannot be tested without DNA. The V gene's germline CDR1 is SEHNR and CDR2 FQNEAQ (reference sequence). The CDR3 covers 13 residues. The chain's CDR3 is CASSLWGHYEQYF.